The 30 T cell receptor beta chains given below trace back to one sample, sequenced in a study of naive and memory T cell subsets. The beta constant-region primer was an equimolar mix of two oligonucleotides covering TRBC1 and TRBC2. One entry per CDR3 protein results from TCRdb running MiXCR on the UMI-ligation and nested PCR reads. The table records 19,000 or so distinct CDR3 sequences, roughly 11% of them present only once. The sample was central memory CD8+ T cells from blood. These receptors were taken from a human donor in good health.

This clonotype was seen ten or more times. The chain combines TRBV9 with TRBJ2-2; the D gene could be TRBD1 or TRBD2 (5 bases each). Deletions cut 1 base from V and 4 bases from J, with 11 bases between. Germline lookup yields CDR1 SGDLS and CDR2 YYNGEE. The CDR3 sequence is 15 residues long. CDR3 residues: CASSVHGTGTGELFF. CDR3 bases: TGTGCCAGCAGCGTACACGGGACCGGCACCGGGGAGCTGTTTTTT.

This clonotype came up many times. This sequence joins TRBV20-1 and TRBJ2-5; 10 nucleotides align to TRBD2. Looked up from germline, CDR1 is DFQATT and CDR2 is SNEGSKA (reference sequence). The CDR3 runs 16 residues. Unmatched junction bases numbered 10, after V lost 5 bases and J lost 1 base. The CDR3, as DNA: TGCAGTGCTCACCCACCTAGCGGGAGATTCCAAGAGACCCAGTACTTC. This encodes CSAHPPSGRFQETQYF.

The J gene is TRBJ1-1, the V gene TRBV6-2 or TRBV6-3; 7 bases map to TRBD1. The CDR3 totals 12 residues. Per germline, CDR1 MNHEY and CDR2 SVGEGT. After removal of 5 bases from V and 7 bases from J, the junction contained 4 bases not matched to a gene. The CDR3 sequence is CASSPTGFEAFF. CDR3 coding DNA: TGTGCCAGCAGTCCGACAGGGTTTGAAGCTTTCTTT.

In this sample, this clonotype turned up many times. The V gene is TRBV20-1, the J gene TRBJ2-4; D unresolved. The V gene lost 6 bases and the J gene lost 0 bases, with 21 bases spanning the gap. Germline lookup yields CDR1 DFQATT and CDR2 SNEGSKA (reference sequence). CDR3 length: 17 residues. The CDR3 bases are TGCAGTGCCCCACCGGAAGGACGGAAACTAGCCAAAAACATTCAGTACTTC. Translating gives CSAPPEGRKLAKNIQYF.

The CDR3 reads CASSLRFGGTGELFF. The CDR3 coding sequence is TGTGCCAGCAGCCTCCGATTTGGGGGCACCGGGGAGCTGTTTTTT. The chain joins TRBV14 to TRBJ2-2; D possibly matches TRBD1 or TRBD2 (5 bases each). The CDR3 covers 15 residues. CDR1 is SGHDN, CDR2 FVKESK, per germline. V was shortened by 4 bases and J by 4 bases, with 13 bases between the two germline ends.

This clonotype was seen at least ten times. The chain combines TRBV27 with TRBJ2-3, with 9 bases fitting TRBD2. Per the germline V gene, CDR1 is MNHEY and CDR2 is SMNVEV (reference sequence). J lost 6 bases, V lost 7 bases, and 20 bases had no gene match. The CDR3 totals 18 residues. CDR3 nucleotide sequence: TGTGCCAGCACCACCTTTAGGCTAGCGGGACTCTGGCGGGATACGCAGTATTTT. It yields the protein CASTTFRLAGLWRDTQYF.

This clonotype was detected ten times or more. The V gene is TRBV20-1, the J gene TRBJ2-6, with D possibly matching TRBD1 (6 bases). Germline loops: CDR1 DFQATT, CDR2 SNEGSKA (reference sequence). V dropped 1 base and J dropped 0 bases, with 16 bases sitting between them. The length of the CDR3 is 18 residues. CDR3 residues: CSARGAQGRSSGANVLTF. In DNA form, the CDR3 reads TGCAGTGCTAGAGGGGCCCAGGGGCGTAGCTCTGGGGCCAACGTCCTGACTTTC.

This clonotype appeared a few times. The rearrangement links TRBV11-2 to TRBJ2-1; D unclear. The CDR3 spans 8 residues. Germline-derived CDR1 and CDR2 are SGHAT and FQNNGV. Trimming took off 7 bases at V and 8 bases at J, with 0 bases between the two ends. CDR3 nucleotide sequence: TGTGCCAGCAATGAGCAGTTCTTC. Protein product: CASNEQFF.

This chain uses TRBV11-3 with TRBJ2-1; no firm D call. Germline assignment: CDR1 SGHNT and CDR2 YENEEA. The CDR3 contains 13 residues. The V and J ends lost 1 base and 4 bases respectively, with 5 bases between them. CDR3 nucleotide sequence: TGTGCCAGCAGCTTAGGCTATTACAATGAGCAGTTCTTC. It translates to CASSLGYYNEQFF.

This clonotype has more than one count but fewer than ten. This chain uses TRBV12-3 or TRBV12-4 with TRBJ2-7; 12 bases are a match to TRBD2. With V trimmed by 3 bases and J by 5 bases, 11 bases remained unmatched. The CDR3 spans 17 residues. CDR3 sequence: CASSFALAGGPGHEQYF. The CDR3 DNA reads TGTGCCAGCAGTTTTGCGCTAGCGGGAGGGCCGGGCCACGAGCAGTACTTC.

This clonotype was observed many times. The V gene is TRBV11-1, the J gene TRBJ2-1; D is uncertain. CDR3 length: 13 residues. V was cut by 5 bases and J by 13 bases, with 18 bases left in between. Germline values: CDR1 SGHAT, CDR2 FQDESV (reference sequence). DNA of the CDR3: TGTGCCAGCAGCCCCCCCTTGACCTTAGTCCAGTTCTTC. Its protein is CASSPPLTLVQFF.

This clonotype appeared a few times. The rearrangement links TRBV4-2 to TRBJ2-7; 11 bases map to TRBD2. The CDR3 consists of 16 residues. Unmatched junction bases numbered 5, after V lost 2 bases and J lost 2 bases. CDR1 and CDR2 (germline): LGHNA, YNFKEQ. Here the CDR3 DNA reads TGTGCCAGCAGCCAACGACAGGGACTAGCGGCCTACGAGCAGTACTTC. Protein product: CASSQRQGLAAYEQYF.

This clonotype was found a few times. The chain carries TRBV25-1 and TRBJ2-5; perhaps D is TRBD1 or TRBD2 (5 bases each). Germline values: CDR1 MGHDK, CDR2 SYGVNS. V was clipped by 5 bases and J by 5 bases, with 12 bases between them. This CDR3 is built from 13 residues. CDR3: CASSSGAGETQYF. The CDR3 DNA reads as TGTGCCAGCAGTTCCGGGGCTGGGGAGACCCAGTACTTC. The whole variable domain, remainder taken from reference TRBV25-1 and TRBJ2-5, is EADIYQTPRYLVIGTGKKITLECSQTMGHDKMYWYQQDPGMELHLIHYSYGVNSTEKGDLSSESTVSRIRTEHFPLTLESARPSHTSQYLCASSSGAGETQYFGPGTRLLVL.

This clonotype was seen ten or more times. J is TRBJ2-7 and V is TRBV20-1; the match to TRBD2 covers 7 bases. CDR3 length: 14 residues. The V gene end was trimmed by 6 bases and the J gene end by 3 bases; junction bases not matched to a gene: 11. CDR1 and CDR2 (germline): DFQATT, SNEGSKA (reference sequence). CDR3: CSAPGGGDIYEQYF. The DNA for the CDR3 is TGCAGTGCCCCCGGTGGGGGGGATATCTACGAGCAGTACTTC.

This clonotype appeared a few times. This rearrangement joins TRBV20-1 to TRBJ2-7; no clear D gene. Germline loops: CDR1 DFQATT, CDR2 SNEGSKA (reference sequence). This CDR3 is built from 14 residues. Trimming left V 1 base short and J 0 bases short, with 10 bases between. CDR3 sequence: CSARASLSSYEQYF. The CDR3 DNA follows: TGCAGTGCTAGAGCGTCCCTTAGCTCCTACGAGCAGTACTTC.

V usage is TRBV9 and J usage is TRBJ1-5, with 7 nucleotides matching TRBD1. Trimming cost V 3 bases and J 5 bases; bases outside gene matches: 8. The CDR3 extends over 15 amino acids. Germline V gives CDR1 SGDLS, CDR2 YYNGEE. CDR3 in DNA: TGTGCCAGCAGCGACCGGGACAGCGCGGATCAGCCCCAGCATTTT. Translated, it gives CASSDRDSADQPQHF.

There are many counts of this clonotype. The chain combines TRBV27 with TRBJ1-5; 8 nucleotides match TRBD1. This CDR3 region has 16 residues. Losses at the gene ends were 3 bases for V and 1 base for J; bases not matched to a gene: 5. The germline V gene has CDR1 MNHEY and CDR2 SMNVEV (reference sequence). The CDR3 region is CASSLGTGRSNQPQHF. The CDR3, as DNA: TGTGCCAGCAGTTTGGGGACAGGTAGGAGCAATCAGCCCCAGCATTTT.

To note about this clonotype: This may come from a read error, since a much larger clone is one base off. This chain links TRBV29-1 with TRBJ1-2; D perhaps matches TRBD1 (5 bases). The ends were cut back, 5 bases at V and 1 base at J, with 11 bases in the middle. The CDR3 is 13 amino acids. Germline V CDR1 and CDR2: SQVTM, ANQGSEA. The CDR3 protein is CSVQDGGNYGYTF. CDR3 sequence (DNA): TGCAGCGTTCAGGACGGGGGTAACTATGGCTACACCTTC.

This rearrangement joins TRBV6-2 or TRBV6-3 to TRBJ1-1, with D possibly matching TRBD1 (6 bases). This CDR3 has 12 residues. CDR1 is MNHEY, CDR2 SVGEGT, per germline. V lost 6 bases and J lost 5, with 10 bases in between. The CDR3, as DNA: TGTGCCAGCAGCGGCACAGGGACTGAAGCTTTCTTT. Protein sequence: CASSGTGTEAFF.

Many counts were recorded for this clonotype. The chain couples TRBV7-9 to TRBJ1-4; TRBD1 aligns across 10 bases. The CDR3 spans 16 residues. V shed 1 base and J 10 bases; nucleotides not matched to a gene: 9. CDR1 and CDR2 (germline): SEHNR, FQNEAQ (reference sequence). CDR3 protein: CASSLGPGQGSRKLFF. The CDR3 DNA follows: TGTGCCAGCAGCTTAGGGCCGGGACAGGGGTCGAGAAAACTGTTTTTT.

This clonotype has a handful of counts. The gene calls are TRBV30 and TRBJ2-2; D gene uncertain. This CDR3 is built from 17 residues. Germline V gene data show CDR1 as GTSNPN and CDR2 as SVGIG (reference sequence). Trimming took 2 bases from V and 6 from J, leaving 22 bases between them. The CDR3 region is CAWSPPRKIIDAGELFF. The CDR3 bases are TGTGCCTGGAGTCCCCCAAGAAAAATAATAGATGCCGGGGAGCTGTTTTTT. Filled out from reference TRBV30 and TRBJ2-2, the complete variable domain reads SQTIHQWPATLVQPVGSPLSLECTVEGTSNPNLYWYRQAAGRGLQLLFYSVGIGQISSEVPQNLSASRPQDRQFILSSKKLLLSDSGFYLCAWSPPRKIIDAGELFFGEGSRLTVL.

This clonotype was seen repeatedly, ten times or more. The V call is TRBV29-1, the J call TRBJ2-1; 11 nucleotides align to TRBD2. With V trimmed by 6 bases and J by 9 bases, 10 bases remained unmatched. The CDR3 has 14 residues. The germline V gene encodes CDR1 SQVTM and CDR2 ANQGSEA. In nucleotides, the CDR3 is TGCAGCGTCCTTAGCGGGAGGGCCGCCGGTGAGCAGTTCTTC. This sequence encodes CSVLSGRAAGEQFF.

The genes are TRBV24-1 and TRBJ2-5; D is possibly TRBD1 or TRBD2 (5 bases each). The length of the CDR3 is 17 residues. Trimming took 5 bases from V and 5 from J, leaving 23 bases between them. Germline CDR1 reads KGHDR; CDR2 reads SFDVKD. The CDR3 region is CATSGQRDRGPHETQYF. For the CDR3, the DNA is TGTGCCACCAGTGGTCAACGGGATCGGGGACCCCACGAGACCCAGTACTTC.

This clonotype was observed a few times. CDR3 DNA: TGCGCCAGCAGCCATCCAGCGCATAGCTCCTACAATGAGCAGTTCTTC. Its translation is CASSHPAHSSYNEQFF. This chain uses TRBV4-1 with TRBJ2-1; D gene ambiguous. The germline V and J ends were trimmed by 3 bases and 0 bases, with 12 bases remaining between them. Germline assignment: CDR1 MGHRA and CDR2 YSYEKL. This CDR3 has 16 residues.

This clonotype was detected a few times. V gene TRBV5-6 combines with J gene TRBJ1-2; D gene uncertain. Per the germline V gene, CDR1 is SGHDT and CDR2 is YYEEEE. Deletions cut 5 bases from V and 6 bases from J, with 8 bases between. The CDR3 is 11 amino acids. Here the CDR3 reads CASRWRDGYTF. In nucleotides, the CDR3 is TGTGCCAGCAGATGGCGCGATGGCTACACCTTC.

This clonotype was counted only a few times. In DNA form, the CDR3 reads TGTGCCAGCAGCCCACCTGCCGGGTTCCAAGAGACCCAGTACTTC. It codes for CASSPPAGFQETQYF. This chain uses TRBV7-9 with TRBJ2-5; unclear D gene. Per germline, CDR1 SEHNR and CDR2 FQNEAQ (reference sequence). Trimming cost V 5 bases and J 1 base, with 14 bases left between them. The CDR3 covers 15 residues.

This clonotype was recorded many times. The chain's CDR3 is CSARDRGKSSYNSPLHF. CDR3 nucleotide sequence: TGCAGTGCTAGAGATCGGGGGAAGAGCTCCTATAATTCACCCCTCCACTTT. V and J are TRBV20-1 and TRBJ1-6; tentative D call: TRBD1 (5 bases). V was pared by 0 bases and J by 0 bases, with 12 bases between. The germline CDR1 and CDR2 sequences are DFQATT and SNEGSKA (reference sequence). The CDR3 runs to 17 residues.

J is TRBJ1-6 and V is TRBV7-6; 8 positions match TRBD1. V shed 5 bases, J shed 11 bases, and the junction held 8 bases outside the gene matches. Per the germline V gene, CDR1 is SGHVS and CDR2 is FNYEAQ. CDR3 size: 14 residues. In nucleotides, the CDR3 is TGTGCCAGCAGCCCTGGACAGGGTTTTACACCCCTCCACTTT. This codes for CASSPGQGFTPLHF.

This clonotype occurred many times. J is TRBJ2-1 and V is TRBV12-3 or TRBV12-4; D perhaps matches TRBD1 (5 bases). V lost 7 bases, J lost 3 bases, and 13 bases lay in between. The CDR3 length is 14 residues. The CDR3 is CASNPGQGYNEQFF. The DNA of the CDR3 is TGTGCCAGCAACCCTGGGCAGGGCTACAATGAGCAGTTCTTC.

CDR3 sequence (DNA): TGTGCCAGCTCACCCCCCGGACAGGGGATCTACGAGCAGTACTTC. This translates into CASSPPGQGIYEQYF. The rearrangement uses TRBV18 and TRBJ2-7; the match to TRBD1 covers 9 bases. V lost 3 bases and J lost 3; bases outside the gene matches: 6. This CDR3 contains 15 residues. Germline lookup yields CDR1 KGHSH and CDR2 LQKENI.